One sample yielded the 29 T cell receptor beta chains listed below, sequenced in a study of T-cell memory formation after mild COVID-19. TCRdb ran MiXCR on the 5' RACE reads and lists one entry per CDR3 protein. The profile shows 390,000 or so distinct CDR3 sequences, approximately 15% of them singletons. The sample was PBMCs or a T cell subset sorted from them (not recorded which). The receptors shown here come from a man aged 18 to 29 who had mild COVID-19 (a few samples of this study predate the infection). Cell type and time point are not known.

This chain links TRBV7-2 with TRBJ2-3; D call uncertain. The CDR3 is 13 amino acids. Trimming took off 5 bases at V and 4 bases at J, with 10 bases between the two ends. Per germline, CDR1 SGHTA and CDR2 FQGNSA. DNA of the CDR3: TGTGCCAGCAGCCCCCGTGATGCAGATACGCAGTATTTT. Encoded protein: CASSPRDADTQYF.

The chain carries TRBV12-1 and TRBJ2-2; the DNA was not compared with TRBD1, the D call given in the table. TRBV12-1 has pseudogene status. CDR3 length: 17 amino acids. The CDR3 reads CASSFVSWGAIAGELFF. Here the CDR3 DNA reads TGTGCCAGCAGCTTTGTATCTTGGGGGGCGATCGCCGGGGAGCTGTTTTTT.

The chain recombines TRBV7-2 with TRBJ2-5; weak D call: TRBD2 (5 bases). V dropped 5 bases and J dropped 3 bases, with 13 bases sitting between them. CDR1 is SGHTA and CDR2 is FQGNSA in the germline V gene. This CDR3 comprises 14 residues. The CDR3 protein is CASSGSAFEETQYF. The CDR3 DNA sequence: TGTGCCAGCAGCGGGAGCGCGTTTGAAGAGACCCAGTACTTC.

The chain couples TRBV20-1 to TRBJ2-3, with 8 bases aligning to TRBD1. CDR1 is DFQATT and CDR2 is SNEGSKA in the germline V gene (reference sequence). The CDR3 totals 15 residues. J was trimmed by 3 bases and V by 3 bases; bases with no gene match: 8. CDR3 sequence (DNA): TGCAGTGCTAGGAGGCAGGGGGCCGGGACAGATACGCAGTATTTT. It encodes CSARRQGAGTDTQYF.

This clonotype was seen a handful of times. Compared with germline, one end of the junction differs, possibly owing to a read error. The chain recombines TRBV5-1 with TRBJ2-5; 11 nucleotides line up with TRBD1. The CDR3 runs 14 residues. Germline V gene sequence: CDR1 SGHRS, CDR2 YFSETQ. Written as DNA, the CDR3 is TGTGCCAGCAGCCTCGGGACAGGGGGAGAGACCCAGTACTTC. Encoded protein: CASSLGTGGETQYF.

The chain is built from TRBV20-1 and TRBJ1-1; D uncertain. CDR3 length equals 11 residues. V was clipped by 7 bases and J by 4 bases, with 10 bases between them. Per the germline V gene, CDR1 is DFQATT and CDR2 is SNEGSKA (reference sequence). CDR3 protein: CSGQGSTEAFF. Written as DNA, the CDR3 is TGCAGTGGTCAAGGGTCCACTGAAGCTTTCTTT.

V usage is TRBV5-1 and J usage is TRBJ2-3; 8 nucleotides match TRBD2. The V gene's germline CDR1 is SGHRS and CDR2 YFSETQ. V lost 8 bases, J lost 0 bases, and 23 bases stayed unmatched. The CDR3 sequence is 20 residues long. The CDR3 is CARSHPLKRGPHSSTDTQYF. The CDR3 DNA reads TGCGCCAGGTCGCACCCTCTTAAGCGGGGGCCCCACTCTAGCACAGATACGCAGTATTTT.

This clonotype was picked up a small number of times. The chain joins TRBV6-2 or TRBV6-3 to TRBJ2-7; D tentatively reads TRBD1 or TRBD2 (5 bases each). The CDR3 sequence is 14 residues long. Germline V CDR1 and CDR2: MNHEY, SVGEGT. V lost 7 bases to trimming and J lost 4 bases, with 17 bases between them. The CDR3 region has the DNA TGTGCCAGCAAAGTTTTTCCGGGACCATACGAGCAGTACTTC. It codes for CASKVFPGPYEQYF.

A word on this clonotype: One end of the junction varies from germline; a read error may be responsible. The chain recombines TRBV7-9 with TRBJ2-7; 7 nucleotides line up with TRBD1. Germline CDR1 and CDR2: SEHNR and FQNEAQ (reference sequence). This CDR3 contains 11 residues. The CDR3 sequence: CASSLLRGCDF. In DNA form, the CDR3 reads TGTGCCAGCAGCTTGCTCAGGGGGTGCGACTTC.

This clonotype came up a few times. The V call is TRBV4-2, the J call TRBJ2-1; 9 bases map to TRBD2. There are 17 residues in the CDR3. Germline V lookup: CDR1 LGHNA, CDR2 YNFKEQ. V gave up 1 base and J gave up 3 bases; unmatched junction bases: 7. CDR3 coding DNA: TGTGCCAGCAGCCAAGCTTCGCGGGGGGGCCTCTACAATGAGCAGTTCTTC. Residues: CASSQASRGGLYNEQFF.

The chain carries TRBV4-3 and TRBJ2-3, with 9 bases lining up with TRBD1. The CDR3 loop spans 18 amino acids. Germline CDR1 is LGHNA and CDR2 is YSLEER. Trimming took 5 bases from V and 4 from J; bases not matched to a gene: 16. CDR3 residues: CASSLRTPDRGFPDTQYF. The CDR3 DNA reads as TGCGCCAGCAGCTTGCGAACACCGGACAGGGGATTCCCAGATACGCAGTATTTT.

This rearrangement joins TRBV12-3 or TRBV12-4 to TRBJ2-1, with 13 bases fitting TRBD2. V lost 6 bases and J lost 12; bases outside the gene matches: 8. The CDR3 sequence is 14 residues long. This CDR3 reads CASSAGLAGPWQFF. CDR3 sequence (DNA): TGTGCCAGCAGCGCGGGACTAGCGGGGCCCTGGCAGTTCTTC.

This clonotype turned up a few times. The V call is TRBV18, the J call TRBJ2-1, with TRBD2 matching over 8 bases. This CDR3 comprises 15 residues. V shed 3 bases and J 8 bases; nucleotides not matched to a gene: 9. Germline V gene sequence: CDR1 KGHSH, CDR2 LQKENI. The CDR3 DNA reads as TGTGCCAGCTCACCCTCTACGGGGGGGCACGATGAGCAGTTCTTC. Residues: CASSPSTGGHDEQFF. Combining the CDR3 with reference TRBV18 and TRBJ2-1 gives the whole variable domain NAGVMQNPRHLVRRRGQEARLRCSPMKGHSHVYWYRQLPEEGLKFMVYLQKENIIDESGMPKERFSAEFPKEGPSILRIQQVVRGDSAAYFCASSPSTGGHDEQFFGPGTRLTVL.

Only a few counts were recorded for this clonotype. The chain has TRBV27 and TRBJ1-2; 8 nucleotides line up with TRBD1. The germline V gene encodes CDR1 MNHEY and CDR2 SMNVEV (reference sequence). The V and J ends lost 5 bases and 2 bases, in that order; junction bases with no gene match: 4. The CDR3 totals 14 residues. The CDR3 DNA reads TGTGCCAGCAGTCCCCGGACAGGGAACTATGGCTACACCTTC. Protein: CASSPRTGNYGYTF.

This clonotype came up many times. The chain links TRBV29-1 to TRBJ2-2, with D perhaps being TRBD1 or TRBD2 (5 bases each). The CDR3 length is 14 residues. V was pared by 6 bases and J by 0 bases, with 11 bases between. CDR1 and CDR2 from the germline V gene are SQVTM and ANQGSEA. CDR3 in DNA: TGCAGCGTCCCAGGGACCACGAACACCGGGGAGCTGTTTTTT. It yields the protein CSVPGTTNTGELFF.

The chain couples TRBV25-1 to TRBJ2-2; D is undetermined. The CDR3 contains 14 residues. V was cut by 1 base and J by 8 bases, with 11 bases left in between. Per germline, CDR1 MGHDK and CDR2 SYGVNS. The CDR3 is CASSESVSWGELFF. CDR3 DNA: TGTGCCAGCAGTGAATCTGTCTCGTGGGGGGAGCTGTTTTTT.

There are many counts of this clonotype. The J gene is TRBJ2-7, the V gene TRBV7-3; D might be TRBD1 or TRBD2, each matching 5 bases. This CDR3 comprises 13 residues. CDR1 is SGHTA and CDR2 is FQGTGA in the germline V gene. The V gene lost 5 bases and the J gene lost 4 bases, with 12 bases spanning the gap. The CDR3 is CASSRDAGYEQYF. The DNA for the CDR3 is TGTGCCAGCAGCCGGGACGCCGGATACGAGCAGTACTTC.

In this sample, this clonotype turned up many times. The genes are TRBV12-3 or TRBV12-4 and TRBJ2-3, with a tentative D call TRBD1 (6 bases). V was cut by 3 bases and J by 0 bases, with 13 bases left in between. The CDR3 is 16 residues long. CDR3 nucleotide sequence: TGTGCCAGCAGTTTGGATTTACAGGGTAGCACAGATACGCAGTATTTT. Translation: CASSLDLQGSTDTQYF.

The chain links TRBV5-1 to TRBJ2-3; 9 positions agree with TRBD1. Germline CDR1 is SGHRS and CDR2 is YFSETQ. This CDR3 is built from 16 residues. V was clipped by 3 bases and J by 3 bases; unmatched bases: 8. CDR3 region: CASSYFTGGATDTQYF. DNA for the CDR3: TGCGCCAGCAGCTATTTCACAGGGGGCGCGACAGATACGCAGTATTTT.

This clonotype was observed a handful of times. The V and J genes are TRBV6-6 and TRBJ2-2, with D possibly being TRBD1 or TRBD2 (6 bases each). The length of the CDR3 is 17 residues. V was pared by 6 bases and J by 1 base, with 18 bases between. The germline V gene has CDR1 MNHNY and CDR2 SVGAGI (reference sequence). The CDR3 DNA reads TGTGCCAGCAGATCAGATTACGGGGGCCTGAACACCGGGGAGCTGTTTTTT. Translating gives CASRSDYGGLNTGELFF.

The rearrangement joins TRBV6-2 or TRBV6-3 to TRBJ1-5, with D perhaps matching TRBD1 (6 bases). The CDR3 length is 15 residues. Germline V CDR1 and CDR2: MNHEY, SVGEGT. V shed 2 bases and J shed 7 bases, with 15 bases lying between them. CDR3 DNA: TGTGCCAGCAGTTACGTTGGGGGGACAACGCAGCCCCAGCATTTT. Translated, it gives CASSYVGGTTQPQHF.

In its sample, this clonotype was seen many times. The chain combines TRBV7-2 with TRBJ1-5; no clear D. The V end was cut by 6 bases, the J end by 7 bases, with 19 bases between. This CDR3 contains 15 residues. Per germline, CDR1 SGHTA and CDR2 FQGNSA. The CDR3 region is CASSPEGRPRQPQHF. The CDR3 DNA reads TGTGCCAGCAGTCCGGAGGGCAGGCCAAGGCAGCCCCAGCATTTT. Drawing the rest from reference TRBV7-2 and TRBJ1-5, the complete variable domain is GAGVSQSPSNKVTEKGKDVELRCDPISGHTALYWYRQSLGQGLEFLIYFQGNSAPDKSGLPSDRFSAERTGGSVSTLTIQRTQQEDSAVYLCASSPEGRPRQPQHFGDGTRLSIL.

The table lists this clonotype with many counts. The chain uses TRBV7-2 and TRBJ1-1, with D possibly matching TRBD1 (5 bases). With 0 bases removed from V and 3 bases from J, the gap between germline ends came to 8 bases. This CDR3 comprises 14 residues. Germline CDR1 SGHTA, CDR2 FQGNSA. The CDR3 reads CASSLARGDTEAFF. Here the CDR3 DNA reads TGTGCCAGCAGCTTAGCGCGAGGGGACACTGAAGCTTTCTTT.

In this sample, this clonotype turned up many times. The chain combines TRBV20-1 with TRBJ1-5; 11 bases fit TRBD1. V shed 5 bases and J 9 bases; nucleotides not matched to a gene: 18. Germline assignment: CDR1 DFQATT and CDR2 SNEGSKA (reference sequence). The CDR3 consists of 17 residues. CDR3 DNA sequence: TGCAGTGCTCGGTTTGGTGTTTGGGGACAGGGGGTCCCGCCCCAGCATTTT. Protein product: CSARFGVWGQGVPPQHF.

This clonotype has just a few counts. This chain uses TRBV5-1 with TRBJ2-5; D is possibly TRBD2 (6 bases). Germline CDR1 is SGHRS and CDR2 is YFSETQ. The V gene lost 0 bases and the J gene lost 5 bases, with 17 bases spanning the gap. There are 16 residues in the CDR3. CDR3 residues: CASSLAVSSSVETQYF. In nucleotides, the CDR3 is TGCGCCAGCAGCTTGGCGGTTTCGTCTAGCGTGGAGACCCAGTACTTC.

This clonotype was seen at least ten times. The chain is built from TRBV10-3 and TRBJ2-3; 8 bases fit TRBD1. In germline, CDR1 is ENHRY, CDR2 SYGVKD. Trimming took 10 bases from V and 6 from J; bases not matched to a gene: 9. The CDR3 is 13 amino acids. The CDR3 DNA reads as TGTGCCACCTTGGGACAGGCGGCGGATACGCAGTATTTT. Its translation is CATLGQAADTQYF.

The sample holds many counts of this clonotype. The rearrangement uses TRBV7-2 and TRBJ2-2, with 7 bases fitting TRBD2. The CDR3 has 15 residues. The V segment lost 5 bases and the J segment 1 base; nucleotides outside the gene matches: 4. Germline V gene sequence: CDR1 SGHTA, CDR2 FQGNSA. CDR3 DNA sequence: TGTGCCAGCAGCCTACCGGGGGGGAACACCGGGGAGCTGTTTTTT. Translation: CASSLPGGNTGELFF.

V and J are TRBV7-8 and TRBJ2-1; no firm D call. Trimming left V 1 base short and J 0 bases short, with 13 bases between. Germline assignment: CDR1 SGHVS and CDR2 FQNEAQ. The CDR3 consists of 17 residues. DNA of the CDR3: TGTGCCAGCAGCTTAGTGGCTCAATCGAGCTCCTACAATGAGCAGTTCTTC. Residues: CASSLVAQSSSYNEQFF.

In this sample, this clonotype turned up a few times. This chain connects TRBV7-3 to TRBJ2-5; TRBD2 aligns across 9 bases. V was clipped by 0 bases and J by 3 bases; unmatched bases: 5. The CDR3 is 16 amino acids. CDR1 SGHTA and CDR2 FQGTGA come from the germline V gene. CDR3 bases: TGTGCCAGCAGCTTAACGGGGCCTAGCGGGGAAGAGACCCAGTACTTC. The encoded protein is CASSLTGPSGEETQYF.